Below are 21 T cell receptor beta chains sequenced from a single sample in a study of control samples from healthy donors and cancer patients. The protocol was immunoSEQ multiplex PCR, while the TCRdb copy is restricted to in-frame clones and leaves out a portion. This table holds more than 95,000 clones, approximately 92% found once. Sequencing was carried out using PBMCs. The receptor set was obtained from a man at least 80 years old with head and neck cancer.

The J gene is TRBJ2-7, the V gene TRBV5-3; 11 positions match TRBD1. TRBV5-3 counts as an open reading frame of uncertain function. V shed 3 bases and J 7 bases; nucleotides not matched to a gene: 6. The CDR3 totals 14 residues. Here the CDR3 reads CARSSDRGPREQYF. The DNA for the CDR3 is TGTGCCAGAAGCTCGGACAGGGGGCCAAGGGAGCAGTACTTC.

The V and J genes are TRBV5-1 and TRBJ1-1; possible D gene TRBD1, 5 bases. The ends were cut back, 3 bases at V and 3 bases at J, with 12 bases in the middle. The germline V gene encodes CDR1 SGHRS and CDR2 YFSETQ. The CDR3 runs to 14 residues. CDR3 in amino acids: CASSSGRTYTEAFF. The DNA of the CDR3 is TGCGCCAGCAGCTCCGGACGGACATACACTGAAGCTTTCTTT.

The gene calls are TRBV5-4 and TRBJ2-2; D call uncertain. Per germline, CDR1 SGHNT and CDR2 YYREEE (reference sequence). The CDR3 covers 15 residues. V was shortened by 0 bases and J by 2 bases, with 8 bases between the two germline ends. DNA for the CDR3: TGTGCCAGCAGCTTGGTTACGAAAAACACCGGGGAGCTGTTTTTT. This encodes CASSLVTKNTGELFF.

This chain links TRBV6-5 with TRBJ2-2; tentatively, D is TRBD1 (5 bases). Germline V CDR1 and CDR2: MNHEY, SVGAGI. The V end was cut by 4 bases, the J end by 5 bases, with 11 bases between. The length of the CDR3 is 14 residues. Here the CDR3 reads CASSSGRDTGELFF. CDR3 sequence (DNA): TGTGCCAGCAGTTCGGGCAGGGATACCGGGGAGCTGTTTTTT.

The chain links TRBV18 to TRBJ2-1; the match to TRBD2 covers 15 bases. Per germline, CDR1 KGHSH and CDR2 LQKENI. Trimming at V came to 5 bases and at J to 9 bases, leaving 5 bases not matched to a gene. This CDR3 region has 15 residues. The DNA of the CDR3 is TGTGCCAGCTCAGGGACTAGCGGGAGGTTTGCTGAGCAGTTCTTC. The encoded protein is CASSGTSGRFAEQFF.

This chain uses TRBV30 with TRBJ1-2; tentatively, D is TRBD1 (6 bases). Germline values: CDR1 GTSNPN, CDR2 SVGIG (reference sequence). The CDR3 has 20 amino acids. V lost 1 base and J 0 bases, leaving 27 bases between the germline ends. The DNA of the CDR3 is TGTGCCTGGAGTGGCCTTCCAGACGAATTACAGGGAAACCCTAACTATGGCTACACCTTC. Encoded protein: CAWSGLPDELQGNPNYGYTF.

The CDR3 here is CASSPGQGGNEKLFF. The CDR3 DNA sequence: TGTGCCAGCAGTCCGGGACAGGGAGGCAATGAAAAACTGTTTTTT. The V gene is TRBV6-5, the J gene TRBJ1-4; 9 positions match TRBD1. The CDR3 length is 15 residues. CDR1 is MNHEY and CDR2 is SVGAGI in the germline V gene. V trimming: 5 bases; J trimming: 5 bases; junction bases outside the gene matches: 6.

The chain is built from TRBV19 and TRBJ1-1; 8 nucleotides match TRBD1. The trim removed 2 bases at V and 6 bases at J, leaving 5 bases unmatched. This CDR3 region has 14 residues. CDR1 is LNHDA, CDR2 SQIVND, per germline (reference sequence). This chain's CDR3 is CASSISGTGPEAFF. The CDR3 nucleotides read TGTGCCAGTAGTATATCGGGGACAGGACCTGAAGCTTTCTTT.

V usage is TRBV20-1 and J usage is TRBJ1-2; D remains unclear. This CDR3 is built from 10 residues. Germline V gene sequence: CDR1 DFQATT, CDR2 SNEGSKA (reference sequence). The germline V and J ends were trimmed by 3 bases and 6 bases, with 5 bases remaining between them. CDR3 coding DNA: TGCAGTGCTAGGTCGGATGGCTACACCTTC. Encoded protein: CSARSDGYTF.

The chain links TRBV6-1 to TRBJ1-1; no reliable D call. Germline V gene sequence: CDR1 MNHNS, CDR2 SASEGT. With 3 bases removed from V and 0 bases from J, the gap between germline ends came to 8 bases. This CDR3 region has 14 residues. CDR3 DNA: TGTGCCAGCAGTGACCTGGCAGTGAACACTGAAGCTTTCTTT. Translation gives CASSDLAVNTEAFF.

This chain connects TRBV3-1 (or the pseudogene TRBV3-2) to TRBJ1-5; D gene unclear. The tail of the sequence fits TRBJ2-3 better, so the J call may be wrong. Germline lookup yields CDR1 LGHDT and CDR2 YNNKEL (reference sequence). There are 12 residues in the CDR3. DNA for the CDR3: TGTGCCAGCAGCTACACCAATCAGCCCCAGTATTTT. This gives the protein CASSYTNQPQYF.

This sequence joins TRBV25-1 and TRBJ1-4; 8 nucleotides match TRBD1. Trimming took 2 bases from V and 8 from J; bases not matched to a gene: 10. The CDR3 has 16 amino acids. The germline V gene encodes CDR1 MGHDK and CDR2 SYGVNS. Here the CDR3 DNA reads TGTGCCAGCAGTGAAAGGGCCAGGGGGCTAGGGGAAAAACTGTTTTTT. This gives the protein CASSERARGLGEKLFF.

V gene TRBV25-1 combines with J gene TRBJ2-3; TRBD1 matches at 10 bases. Germline V lookup: CDR1 MGHDK, CDR2 SYGVNS. The CDR3 spans 14 residues. Trimming removed 7 bases from V and 3 bases from J; junction bases left unmatched: 4. The CDR3 loop is CASTGTGDTDTQYF. In DNA, the CDR3 is TGTGCCAGCACCGGGACAGGGGATACAGATACGCAGTATTTT.

CDR3 region: CASSLASSRETQYF. CDR3 nucleotide sequence: TGCGCCAGCAGCTTGGCGTCTAGCCGAGAGACCCAGTACTTC. The genes are TRBV5-1 and TRBJ2-5, with D maybe TRBD2 (5 bases). Trimming took 0 bases from V and 4 from J, leaving 10 bases between them. The CDR3 totals 14 residues. The germline V gene encodes CDR1 SGHRS and CDR2 YFSETQ.

The chain employs TRBV5-1 and TRBJ2-7, with D perhaps TRBD1 or TRBD2 (5 bases each). This CDR3 has 14 residues. The V end was cut by 2 bases, the J end by 0 bases, with 9 bases between. The germline V gene has CDR1 SGHRS and CDR2 YFSETQ. The CDR3 DNA reads TGCGCCAGCAGCTTCCGGGACGGCTCCTACGAGCAGTACTTC. Its protein is CASSFRDGSYEQYF.

This clone was seen once. V usage is TRBV6-1 and J usage is TRBJ1-3, with 12 bases fitting TRBD1. Germline assignment: CDR1 MNHNS and CDR2 SASEGT. V was clipped by 4 bases and J by 2 bases; unmatched bases: 6. This CDR3 spans 17 amino acids. CDR3: CASSGGQGASAGNTIYF. CDR3 in DNA: TGTGCCAGCAGTGGGGGACAGGGGGCTTCAGCTGGAAACACCATATATTTT.

J is TRBJ2-2 and V is TRBV7-6; a possible D gene is TRBD1 (6 bases). The CDR3 totals 14 residues. The V end was cut by 3 bases, the J end by 6 bases, with 11 bases between. Germline assignment: CDR1 SGHVS and CDR2 FNYEAQ. The CDR3 DNA follows: TGTGCCAGCAGCTTCAACAGGGATGCCGGGGAGCTGTTTTTT. Protein product: CASSFNRDAGELFF. The full variable domain, completed using reference TRBV7-6 and TRBJ2-2, is GAGVSQSPRYKVTKRGQDVALRCDPISGHVSLYWYRQALGQGPEFLTYFNYEAQQDKSGLPNDRFSAERPEGSISTLTIQRTEQRDSAMYRCASSFNRDAGELFFGEGSRLTVL.

The chain carries TRBV7-8 and TRBJ1-3; D gene uncertain. In germline, CDR1 is SGHVS, CDR2 FQNEAQ. This CDR3 spans 13 amino acids. V lost 3 bases to trimming and J lost 7 bases, with 10 bases between them. As DNA, the CDR3 is TGTGCCAGCAGCTTGGCCGCCGACAACACCATATATTTT. Residues: CASSLAADNTIYF.

This rearrangement joins TRBV19 to TRBJ2-2; 8 positions match TRBD2. The CDR3 contains 15 residues. CDR1 and CDR2 (germline): LNHDA, SQIVND (reference sequence). The V gene end was trimmed by 6 bases and the J gene end by 2 bases; junction bases not matched to a gene: 5. CDR3 amino acids: CASRKTSGNTGELFF. The CDR3 DNA follows: TGTGCCAGTAGGAAAACTAGCGGTAACACCGGGGAGCTGTTTTTT.

The chain joins TRBV6-4 to TRBJ2-3, with unresolved D. Trimming removed 3 bases from V and 2 bases from J, with 9 bases in between. This CDR3 spans 14 amino acids. Germline V gene data show CDR1 as MRHNA and CDR2 as SNTAGT. The CDR3 coding sequence is TGTGCCAGCAGTGAGTTCCTGACCACAGATACGCAGTATTTT. This gives the protein CASSEFLTTDTQYF.

The rearrangement uses TRBV4-1 and TRBJ1-2; D is perhaps TRBD1 (6 bases). Trimming left V 0 bases short and J 4 bases short, with 12 bases between. The CDR3 runs 15 residues. Germline-derived CDR1 and CDR2 are MGHRA and YSYEKL. CDR3 nucleotide sequence: TGCGCCAGCAGCCAAGACCCCGGACAGTTCTATGGCTACACCTTC. This encodes CASSQDPGQFYGYTF.